This T cell receptor (beta chain) is from a study of T cells in Graves' hyperthyroidism and ophthalmopathy (dated by TCRdb to the late 2010s). Regarding the complete study: Peripheral blood was collected at initial diagnosis, before any treatment. After sampling, hyperthyroidism patients received methimazole starting at 30 mg daily, and ophthalmopathy patients received high-dose intravenous methylprednisolone. Whether ophthalmopathy could be predicted prospectively was tested in an independent validation cohort made up of about 18 hyperthyroidism patients plus 17 patients who later progressed to ophthalmopathy. The 100 discovery patients were divided at random into training and test sets in a 7:3 ratio. A discovery cohort of about a hundred patients, roughly 43 with Graves' ophthalmopathy and roughly 59 with stable Graves' hyperthyroidism, was used to find distinguishing TCR V-J signatures. The paper reports TCR Vbeta CDR3 sequencing of more than 120 peripheral blood samples: approximately 43 ophthalmopathy, fewer than 85 hyperthyroidism and 17 progressor patients. In about 6 Graves' hyperthyroidism patients, the study also compared T-cell repertoires from thyroid tissue with T-cell repertoires from blood. The research as a whole found: Ophthalmopathy was separated from stable hyperthyroidism by a 13 V-J signature model, with about 86% sensitivity and roughly 81% specificity obtained in cross-validation and 80%/75% obtained in testing. Sample size was not statistically predetermined, and investigators were not blinded to group allocation. In validation, the model predicted progression to ophthalmopathy with 55% to 71% sensitivity and roughly 72% specificity, a median of around 6.6 months before onset. Most expanded thyroid clonotypes (frequency above 0.001) were also detected in blood, suggesting blood repertoires may reflect thyroid immune responses.

Amplification of TCR beta CDR3 regions was carried out from RNA transcripts. The first round of RT-PCR for the TCR CDR3 was performed with the HTBI primer set and the Qiagen OneStep RT-PCR kit. A second multiplex PCR round built the libraries, followed by size selection and purification. The libraries were sequenced on an Illumina HiSeq2000 using paired-end 100 bp reads. In the authors' own workflow: Raw data were processed with SOAPnuke, discarding reads with adapters, uncalled bases, mean Phred below 15, or no exact constant-primer or identifier match. COPE v1.2.5 was used to merge high-quality paired reads, and clonotypes were defined as unique nucleotide sequences. MiTCR v1.1 was used to align the clonotypes against IMGT TRBV, TRBD and TRBJ reference segments. Only V-J combinations with frequency above 0.0001, covering roughly 99% of repertoires, were analysed. A TCS score was defined as the ratio of F50 (clonal expansion) to E x V (chaos), with BLOSUM62-based TCRdist applied between CDR3 peptides within each V-J. Welch's t-statistics and random forest reduced approximately 520 V-J features to roughly 13, which were used in a naive Bayes classifier (R e1071). TCRdb applied fastp at Q25 and MiXCR to the public reads, then kept only in-frame beta chains. Rows with a matching CDR3 protein are joined into one entry that keeps the most common DNA and genes. It is TCRdb's table, rather than the study itself, that gives the V and J calls and clone size. Within this sample are under 400,000 distinct CDR3 sequences, with 15% to 17% of them counted one time only. 25% to 35% of the sample lies in the top ten.

The hyperthyroidism patients were between 18 and 65 years old and newly diagnosed, with a disease duration of less than 2 months. Exclusion was applied to patients with uncontrolled infections, other autoimmune diseases, pregnancy or lactation. Clinical symptoms, serum thyroxine and TRAb, thyroid ultrasound, and orbital computed tomography formed the basis for the diagnoses. Blood from progressor patients was drawn when they were first diagnosed with hyperthyroidism, before any ophthalmopathy symptoms appeared. PBMCs were separated from 10 ml of fresh peripheral blood using Ficoll-Paque density gradient centrifugation. Patients classed as progressors first received a Graves' hyperthyroidism diagnosis and then went on to develop ophthalmopathy during follow-up. Total RNA was extracted with Trizol reagent, and quality was checked on an Agilent 2100 Bioanalyzer. This clonotype occurred a few times. Its antigen has not been determined. No quality values exist for individual bases; no much larger clone is one base distant.

The sequenced sample was blood. The sequence derives from a woman aged 18-29 years with Graves' hyperthyroidism that later progressed to Graves' ophthalmopathy.

DNA sequence: TGTGCCAGCAGCCCAATACCTAGCTCCTACAATGAGCAGTTCTTC. Its product reads: CASSPIPSSYNEQFF. The V and J segments used are TRBV14 and TRBJ2-1; the D gene cannot be resolved reliably. From a lookup of the germline V gene, CDR1 and CDR2 are SGHDN and FVKESK. Deletion took 4 bases off V and 0 bases off J, with a span of 10 bases between the germline ends. Spanning cysteine to phenylalanine, the CDR3 consists of 15 amino acids. This entry keeps only the CDR3 DNA: 45 bases, framed from base 1.